A selection of T cell receptor beta chains follows, all from one sample in a study of CD8 T cells in Susac syndrome. Each CDR3 protein gets one entry after TCRdb re-called the immunoSEQ multiplex PCR reads with MiXCR. The sample includes around 100,000 distinct CDR3 sequences, 95% of them seen just once. The sample taken for sequencing was CD8+ T cells from PBMCs. These receptors all come from a human donor with Susac syndrome. CDR3s include the opening cysteine and the closing phenylalanine or tryptophan. Each record gives: J gene, D gene, V gene, clone size, CDR3 protein, CDR3 DNA. The D gene is left open where the match is weak. Not all rows give a size; the values are once, few, many and, for expanded clones, a class.

j_gene: TRBJ2-5
d_gene: TRBD1
v_gene: TRBV12-3/TRBV12-4
abundance: NA
CDR3aa: CASSKSPDREAQETQYF
CDR3nt: TGTGCCAGCAGCAAATCCCCGGACAGGGAGGCTCAAGAGACCCAGTACTTC

j_gene: TRBJ2-7
d_gene: TRBD2
v_gene: TRBV3-1
abundance: few
CDR3aa: CASSQDWGTSEQYF
CDR3nt: TGTGCCAGCAGCCAAGATTGGGGGACTAGCGAGCAGTACTTC

j_gene: TRBJ2-4
d_gene: NA
v_gene: TRBV7-9
abundance: NA
CDR3aa: CASSSSGVAKNIQYF
CDR3nt: TGTGCCAGCAGTTCATCAGGGGTAGCCAAAAACATTCAGTACTTC

j_gene: TRBJ2-3
d_gene: NA
v_gene: TRBV4-1
abundance: NA
CDR3aa: CASSQGPWYGTDTQYF
CDR3nt: TGCGCCAGCAGCCAGGGCCCCTGGTATGGAACAGATACGCAGTATTTT

j_gene: TRBJ2-7
d_gene: NA
v_gene: TRBV7-8
abundance: NA
CDR3aa: CASSRTEGAYEQYF
CDR3nt: TGTGCCAGCAGCCGGACAGAAGGGGCCTACGAGCAGTACTTC

j_gene: TRBJ2-5
d_gene: NA
v_gene: TRBV7-9
abundance: NA
CDR3aa: CASSSGREETQYF
CDR3nt: TGTGCCAGCAGCTCTGGGAGAGAAGAGACCCAGTACTTC

j_gene: TRBJ2-3
d_gene: NA
v_gene: TRBV6-5
abundance: NA
CDR3aa: CASNKDPTRTDTQYF
CDR3nt: TGTGCCAGCAACAAAGACCCAACGAGGACAGATACGCAGTATTTT

j_gene: TRBJ1-6
d_gene: TRBD1
v_gene: TRBV27
abundance: NA
CDR3aa: CASSLGTGEGAPLHF
CDR3nt: TGTGCCAGCAGTTTGGGGACAGGGGAAGGGGCACCCCTCCACTTT

j_gene: TRBJ2-7
d_gene: TRBD1
v_gene: TRBV3-1
abundance: NA
CDR3aa: CASSQRDRATYEQYF
CDR3nt: TGTGCCAGCAGCCAGAGGGACAGAGCGACTTACGAGCAGTACTTC

j_gene: TRBJ2-1
d_gene: NA
v_gene: TRBV5-4
abundance: NA
CDR3aa: CASRDLGNEQFF
CDR3nt: TGTGCCAGCCGGGACCTAGGGAATGAGCAGTTCTTC

j_gene: TRBJ2-1
d_gene: TRBD1
v_gene: TRBV15
abundance: NA
CDR3aa: CATSSDRANEQFF
CDR3nt: TGTGCCACCAGCAGTGACAGGGCCAATGAGCAGTTCTTC

j_gene: TRBJ2-7
d_gene: TRBD1
v_gene: TRBV25-1
abundance: NA
CDR3aa: CASSRQGGNYEQYF
CDR3nt: TGTGCCAGCAGCCGACAGGGGGGAAACTACGAGCAGTACTTC

j_gene: TRBJ2-3
d_gene: TRBD1
v_gene: TRBV3-1
abundance: NA
CDR3aa: CASSDPLRQGGDTQYF
CDR3nt: TGTGCCAGCAGCGACCCTTTACGACAGGGCGGAGATACGCAGTATTTT

j_gene: TRBJ1-5
d_gene: NA
v_gene: TRBV19
abundance: once
CDR3aa: CASSVRDRNQPQHF
CDR3nt: TGTGCCAGTAGTGTGAGAGACAGGAATCAGCCCCAGCATTTT

j_gene: TRBJ1-3
d_gene: NA
v_gene: TRBV29-1
abundance: few
CDR3aa: CSVEDGGANTIYF
CDR3nt: TGCAGCGTTGAAGATGGGGGAGCAAACACCATATATTTT

j_gene: TRBJ1-2
d_gene: NA
v_gene: TRBV5-6
abundance: NA
CDR3aa: CASSFEARYGYTF
CDR3nt: TGTGCCAGCAGCTTTGAAGCCCGCTATGGCTACACCTTC

j_gene: TRBJ1-2
d_gene: NA
v_gene: TRBV14
abundance: NA
CDR3aa: CASSQVRGDGYTF
CDR3nt: TGTGCCAGCAGCCAAGTCAGGGGTGATGGCTACACCTTC

j_gene: TRBJ1-1
d_gene: NA
v_gene: TRBV20-1
abundance: NA
CDR3aa: CSARGIGGRTEAFF
CDR3nt: TGCAGTGCTAGAGGGATAGGGGGTCGGACTGAAGCTTTCTTT

j_gene: TRBJ2-4
d_gene: NA
v_gene: TRBV20-1
abundance: once
CDR3aa: CSASRQEAIQYF
CDR3nt: TGCAGTGCTAGTAGACAGGAGGCTATTCAGTACTTC

j_gene: TRBJ2-5
d_gene: NA
v_gene: TRBV15
abundance: NA
CDR3aa: CATSREGSSQETQYF
CDR3nt: TGTGCCACCAGCAGAGAGGGCAGCTCCCAAGAGACCCAGTACTTC